This entry lists 14 T cell receptor beta chains sequenced from one sample in a study of CD8 T cells in Susac syndrome (dated by TCRdb to between 2017 and 2020). The method behind the library was the immunoSEQ multiplex PCR assay. RNA was extracted with the RNeasy kit and about 0.5 to 1 ug was reverse transcribed using random hexamers. Through fastp at Q25 and MiXCR, TCRdb rebuilt clones from the public reads, retaining in-frame beta chains. Every distinct CDR3 protein forms one entry, paired with its most common genes and DNA. The sample data list about 300,000 distinct CDR3 sequences, and 70% to 90% of these were observed just once. In total, the top ten clones hold roughly 0.21% of the sample. Sequencing was carried out using CD8+ T cells from PBMCs. These receptors all stem from a human donor with multiple sclerosis.

This clonotype was seen just once. The gene calls are TRBV28 and TRBJ1-3; tentative D call: TRBD1 (6 bases). V was cut by 3 bases and J by 2 bases, with 11 bases left in between. The CDR3 runs to 15 residues. The germline gives CDR1 MDHEN, CDR2 SYDVKM. CDR3 residues: CASSFLGGAGNTIYF. In DNA, the CDR3 is TGTGCCAGCAGTTTCCTCGGGGGCGCTGGAAACACCATATATTTT.

This chain links TRBV29-1 with TRBJ1-1; no clear D gene. This CDR3 is 11 amino acids long. V was cut by 3 bases and J by 5 bases, with 7 bases left in between. Germline V lookup: CDR1 SQVTM, CDR2 ANQGSEA. CDR3 region: CSVDEWTEAFF. CDR3 bases: TGCAGCGTTGATGAATGGACTGAAGCTTTCTTT.

The rearrangement uses TRBV27 and TRBJ2-3, with 9 nucleotides matching TRBD2. Germline loops: CDR1 MNHEY, CDR2 SMNVEV (reference sequence). This CDR3 is 15 amino acids long. Trimming cost V 6 bases and J 4 bases; bases outside gene matches: 8. The CDR3 loop is CASSAMAGGADTQYF. CDR3 nucleotides: TGTGCCAGCAGCGCTATGGCGGGGGGGGCAGATACGCAGTATTTT.

The V and J genes are TRBV9 and TRBJ1-3, with D hard to call. This CDR3 contains 15 residues. Germline V gene lookup returns CDR1 SGDLS and CDR2 YYNGEE. The V end lost 0 bases, the J end lost 0 bases, and 7 bases lay between the germline ends. CDR3 sequence: CASSVEAYSGNTIYF. CDR3 DNA sequence: TGTGCCAGCAGCGTAGAGGCTTACTCTGGAAACACCATATATTTT. The variable domain in full, with the rest retrieved from reference TRBV9 and TRBJ1-3, is DSGVTQTPKHLITATGQRVTLRCSPRSGDLSVYWYQQSLDQGLQFLIQYYNGEERAKGNILERFSAQQFPDLHSELNLSSLELGDSALYFCASSVEAYSGNTIYFGEGSWLTVV.

This rearrangement joins TRBV5-1 to TRBJ2-1; D remains unclear. This CDR3 region has 13 residues. V was pared by 3 bases and J by 8 bases, with 12 bases between. Germline CDR1 SGHRS, CDR2 YFSETQ. DNA of the CDR3: TGCGCCAGCAGCTGGCGACGGGTCGATGAGCAGTTCTTC. Translating gives CASSWRRVDEQFF.

This chain joins TRBV6-6 and TRBJ1-2; D may be TRBD1 (5 bases). V shed 4 bases and J shed 3 bases, with 15 bases lying between them. CDR3 size: 15 residues. CDR1 is MNHNY and CDR2 is SVGAGI in the germline V gene (reference sequence). The CDR3 DNA reads as TGTGCCAGCAGTTCCCCGGTAGGGGAGGACTATGGCTACACCTTC. This encodes CASSSPVGEDYGYTF.

There are a few counts of this clonotype. The DNA of the CDR3 is TGTGCCAGCACCGAAGGGTACACTGAAGCTTTCTTT. Its protein product is CASTEGYTEAFF. The gene calls are TRBV11-2 and TRBJ1-1; D not resolved. The CDR3 runs 12 residues. V was trimmed by 7 bases and J by 3 bases, leaving 9 bases between them. Germline loops: CDR1 SGHAT, CDR2 FQNNGV. Full variable domain (rest looked up from reference TRBV11-2 and TRBJ1-1): EAGVAQSPRYKIIEKRQSVAFWCNPISGHATLYWYQQILGQGPKLLIQFQNNGVVDDSQLPKDRFSAERLKGVDSTLKIQPAKLEDSAVYLCASTEGYTEAFFGQGTRLTVV.

This clonotype was picked up one time. V gene TRBV9 combines with J gene TRBJ2-2, with D possibly TRBD1 on 6 matching bases. The CDR3 runs to 14 residues. Germline V gene lookup returns CDR1 SGDLS and CDR2 YYNGEE. Deletions cut 2 bases from V and 8 bases from J, with 13 bases between. The CDR3 DNA reads TGTGCCAGCAGCGTCTACAGGGAATGGGGGGAGCTGTTTTTT. The encoded protein is CASSVYREWGELFF.

The chain recombines TRBV9 with TRBJ2-5; 8 bases match TRBD2. The ends lost 0 bases at V and 3 bases at J; junction bases unmatched: 1. There are 14 residues in the CDR3. The germline V gene has CDR1 SGDLS and CDR2 YYNGEE. Here the CDR3 DNA reads TGTGCCAGCAGCGTAGGGACTAGCAAAGAGACCCAGTACTTC. It encodes CASSVGTSKETQYF.

This chain links TRBV6-2 or TRBV6-3 with TRBJ2-7; 8 positions match TRBD2. Germline CDR1 is MNHEY and CDR2 is SVGEGT. J was trimmed by 2 bases and V by 7 bases; bases with no gene match: 7. The CDR3 is 14 residues long. The CDR3: CASTEAGAAYEQYF. CDR3 sequence (DNA): TGTGCCAGCACCGAAGCGGGAGCTGCCTACGAGCAGTACTTC.

The genes are TRBV19 and TRBJ2-1, with D unresolved. The CDR3 is 17 amino acids. Trimming stripped 0 bases from V and 0 bases from J, with 12 bases between. Germline CDR1 is LNHDA and CDR2 is SQIVND (reference sequence). The CDR3 sequence: CASSIDLVRSSYNEQFF. The CDR3 nucleotides read TGTGCCAGTAGTATAGATCTGGTAAGGAGCTCCTACAATGAGCAGTTCTTC.

The chain uses TRBV4-1 and TRBJ2-7, with a possible D match to TRBD2 (6 bases). There are 16 residues in the CDR3. V lost 1 base and J 2 bases, leaving 15 bases between the germline ends. CDR1 is MGHRA and CDR2 is YSYEKL in the germline V gene. The CDR3 region has the DNA TGCGCCAGCAGCCAAGCGACGGGAGAGGTAGCCTACGAGCAGTACTTC. This encodes CASSQATGEVAYEQYF.

This chain joins TRBV28 and TRBJ2-7; D is perhaps TRBD1 (5 bases). V dropped 2 bases and J dropped 2 bases, with 16 bases sitting between them. Germline assignment: CDR1 MDHEN and CDR2 SYDVKM. This CDR3 is 16 amino acids long. The CDR3 nucleotides are TGTGCCAGCAGTTTACAGCAGGGTTTGGGTACCTACGAGCAGTACTTC. Translation: CASSLQQGLGTYEQYF.

The rearrangement links TRBV15 to TRBJ1-2, with TRBD1 as a possible D gene (5 bases). CDR1 and CDR2 from the germline V gene are LNHNV and YYDKDF (reference sequence). This CDR3 is built from 14 residues. Trimming pared 4 bases from V and 4 bases from J, leaving 13 bases between. CDR3 protein: CATSTETATYGYTF. In nucleotides, the CDR3 is TGTGCCACCAGCACGGAGACAGCAACCTATGGCTACACCTTC.